This T cell receptor (beta chain) was profiled in a study of cytomegalovirus exposure and HLA in healthy donors. The study's findings and limits: The classifier was said to identify cytomegalovirus status with high specificity and sensitivity.

Worth noting for this clone: Its antigen is currently unknown.

CDR3 size: 13 residues. Germline CDR1 is SGDLS and CDR2 is YYNGEE. The V end was cut by 5 bases, the J end by 6 bases, with 11 bases between. PCR amplification relied on 60 Vbeta primers (plus 13 Jbeta primers). In the original workflow: In a later analysis, 75 million to 85 million unique TCR beta chains included roughly 11 million shared by two or more donors. Only in-frame clones appear in the TCRdb table, and some are missing; sequencing was by immunoSEQ multiplex PCR. V and J calls and clone size come straight from that table; D and trimming were deduced from the DNA. The data hold under 200,000 clones, with roughly 85% observed a single time.

The specimen sequenced was PBMCs. This TCR was sampled from a woman aged 35 to 49 in good health and CMV-seronegative. V usage is TRBV9 and J usage is TRBJ2-2, with D tentatively TRBD1 (6 bases). The CDR3 loop reads CASSLQGSGELFF. The CDR3 bases are TGTGCCAGCAGTCTACAGGGTTCCGGGGAGCTGTTTTTT.